This TCR beta chain emerged from a study of blood T cells in healthy people across ages. Concerning this clonotype itself: A junction end diverges from the germline sequence, so it may reflect a read error.

Germline V CDR1 and CDR2: MNHEY, SMNVEV (reference sequence). The CDR3 is 13 amino acids. Then a second PCR, running roughly 7 to 11 cycles, was carried out with a sample-barcoded 5' primer and a J-beta primer mix. TCRdb re-analysed the 5' RACE reads in MiXCR, keeping a single row per CDR3 protein. The sample lists fewer than 750,000 distinct CDR3 sequences; 52% were seen once. The receptor comes from a woman over 75 in good health. The rearrangement links TRBV27 to TRBJ2-5; possibly TRBD2 for D (6 bases). Sequencing used blood. In DNA form, the CDR3 reads TGTGCCAGCAGTTTAAGGACGGGAGAGACCCGGTACTTC. Protein: CASSLRTGETRYF.